This is a list of T cell receptor beta chains from one sample in a study of cytomegalovirus exposure and HLA in healthy donors. Method: immunoSEQ multiplex PCR; TCRdb's copy keeps in-frame clones and lacks some. The data show roughly 220,000 clones, more than 65% seen once. Sequencing was done on a sample of PBMCs. The source of these receptors is a man between 50 and 59 years old in good health and CMV-seronegative. Each CDR3 is given with its conserved first and last residue. D genes are given only for firm matches. Clone size appears in some rows only: once, few, many, or a class for an expanded clone.

V	size	J	D	DNA	CDR3
TRBV27	.	TRBJ2-6	.	TGTGCCAGCAGTTTTGGCAGCTCTGGGGCCAACGTCCTGACTTTC	CASSFGSSGANVLTF
TRBV27	few	TRBJ2-3	TRBD2	TGTGCCAGCAGTTTTAGACTAGCGGGAGGGGATACGCAGTATTTT	CASSFRLAGGDTQYF
TRBV6-6	few	TRBJ1-1	.	TGTGCCAGCAGTTATCAGGTCGGGGGTGTTGAAGCTTTCTTT	CASSYQVGGVEAFF
TRBV7-8	.	TRBJ1-2	TRBD1	TGTGCCAGCAGCTTACAACAGGGGGCTTATGGCTACACCTTC	CASSLQQGAYGYTF
TRBV19	.	TRBJ1-1	.	TGTGCCAGTAGTATAGCGGGGGGCAGAGGGACTGAAGCTTTCTTT	CASSIAGGRGTEAFF
TRBV27	.	TRBJ2-7	.	TGTGCCAGCAGCCCACAAATACCGGGACAGGGTCGCCTAGCGGGGAGGGAGCAGTACTTC	CASSPQIPGQGRLAGREQYF
TRBV10-2	.	TRBJ1-3	TRBD1	TGCGCCAGCACCGGACAGGGGGCTGGAAACACCATATATTTT	CASTGQGAGNTIYF
TRBV19	.	TRBJ2-7	.	TGTGCCAGTAGTGGAGGGACTTTCAGCTCCTACGAGCAGTACTTC	CASSGGTFSSYEQYF
TRBV6-5	.	TRBJ1-1	.	TGTGCCAGCAGTCCTTCTGACACTGCTGACACTGAAGCTTTCTTT	CASSPSDTADTEAFF
TRBV27	once	TRBJ2-7	TRBD1	TGTGCCAGCAGCTCTAGACAGGGGTCCTACGAGCAGTACTTC	CASSSRQGSYEQYF
TRBV19	few	TRBJ2-3	TRBD1	TGTGCCAGTAGACCGTTCGGACAGGGCGACACAGATACGCAGTATTTT	CASRPFGQGDTDTQYF
TRBV27	few	TRBJ1-2	TRBD1	TGTGCCAGCAGTCCCAACAGGGGGCTCGGTGGCTACACCTTC	CASSPNRGLGGYTF
TRBV2	.	TRBJ2-1	TRBD2	TGTGCCAGCAGCACTTCTGGGCGGGAGTCTTACAATGAGCAGTTCTTC	CASSTSGRESYNEQFF
TRBV7-9	.	TRBJ1-1	TRBD1	TGTGCCAGCAGCTCTAGAGACAGGGCCACTGAAGCTTTCTTT	CASSSRDRATEAFF
TRBV19	.	TRBJ1-5	.	TGTGCCAGTAGTATAGTGGAGGGCAGTCCCAATCAGCCCCAGCATTTT	CASSIVEGSPNQPQHF
TRBV29-1	.	TRBJ2-2	TRBD1	TGCAGCGTTCAGGGGGACACCGGGGAGCTGTTTTTT	CSVQGDTGELFF
TRBV7-6	.	TRBJ2-5	.	TGTGCCAGCAGCCAGAGGAGTTTGGAGAAAGAGACCCAGTACTTC	CASSQRSLEKETQYF
TRBV30	.	TRBJ2-7	.	TGTGCCTGGACCCATCTAGCGCTCTACGAGCAGTACTTC	CAWTHLALYEQYF
TRBV27	once	TRBJ1-5	.	TGTGCCAGCAGTTTATCTTCTGCTAACAATCAGCCCCAGCATTTT	CASSLSSANNQPQHF
TRBV7-3	.	TRBJ2-1	TRBD2	TGTGCCAGCAGCTTAACCTGGACTAGCGTAGAGCAGTTCTTC	CASSLTWTSVEQFF
TRBV5-1	.	TRBJ2-7	TRBD2	TGCGCCAGCAGCTTGGGGCTAGCGGGAGCGAGCGAGCAGTACTTC	CASSLGLAGASEQYF
TRBV7-8	.	TRBJ2-7	TRBD2	TGTGCCAGCAGCCCAAGAGCTAGCGGTCAAAGATTCTACGAGCAGTACTTC	CASSPRASGQRFYEQYF
TRBV11-3	.	TRBJ2-5	TRBD1	TGTGCCAGCAGCAGGCTTGGGACAGGGGGACAAGAGACCCAGTACTTC	CASSRLGTGGQETQYF
TRBV15	.	TRBJ2-3	TRBD2	TGTGCCACCAGCAGAGACACTAGCGGGACTTCAACGCAGTATTTT	CATSRDTSGTSTQYF
TRBV7-9	.	TRBJ2-1	.	TGTGCCAGCAGCCCCACCTACTCCTACAATGAGCAGTTCTTC	CASSPTYSYNEQFF
TRBV11-2	.	TRBJ1-4	TRBD1	TGTGCCAGCAGCCGGACAGGGACTAATGAAAAACTGTTTTTT	CASSRTGTNEKLFF
TRBV5-4	.	TRBJ1-3	TRBD1	TGTGCCAGCAGCTTGTCTCCGGGACAGGGTGCTGGAAACACCATATATTTT	CASSLSPGQGAGNTIYF
TRBV5-1	few	TRBJ2-1	TRBD1	TGCGCCAGCAGCTTAGACACGACAGGGACCAATGAGCAGTTCTTC	CASSLDTTGTNEQFF
TRBV28	.	TRBJ2-7	.	TGTGCCAGCAGTTTACAGGCCTTCAAGGAGCAGTACTTC	CASSLQAFKEQYF
TRBV15	once	TRBJ2-2	.	TGTGCCACCAGCACCGCAGGGGTTCCCGGGGAGCTGTTTTTT	CATSTAGVPGELFF
TRBV5-1	.	TRBJ1-2	.	TGCGCCAGCAGAGCGGACGCGGGGGGGAACTATGGCTACACCTTC	CASRADAGGNYGYTF
TRBV6-5	.	TRBJ2-7	.	TGTGCCAGCAGTTATTCGGGAACCTACGAGCAGTACTTC	CASSYSGTYEQYF
TRBV28	.	TRBJ2-7	TRBD1	TGTGCCAGCATCCCCCCGACAGGGTGGCCCTACGAGCAGTACTTC	CASIPPTGWPYEQYF
TRBV5-1	.	TRBJ1-4	.	TGCGCCAGCAGCCCTCAGGGGAGGGCGGGTGAAAAACTGTTTTTT	CASSPQGRAGEKLFF
TRBV7-2	.	TRBJ1-6	TRBD1	TGTGCCAGCAGCTCCACAGGGGGCTTCTATAATTCACCCCTCCACTTT	CASSSTGGFYNSPLHF
TRBV6-5	.	TRBJ2-7	.	TGTGCCAGCAGCGCCCGGGGGACGGCATCCTACGAGCAGTACTTC	CASSARGTASYEQYF
TRBV7-3	.	TRBJ1-1	.	TGTGCCAGCAGTCCTCAGGGAGGGGCTATGAACACTGAAGCTTTCTTT	CASSPQGGAMNTEAFF
TRBV27	.	TRBJ2-6	.	TGTGCCAGCAGCGCAGGGGGAGGCAACTTTAACTCTGGGGCCAACGTCCTGACTTTC	CASSAGGGNFNSGANVLTF
TRBV12-5	once	TRBJ2-7	TRBD2	TGTGCTAGTGGCCACGGGGGGGACGAGCAGTACTTC	CASGHGGDEQYF
TRBV10-2	.	TRBJ2-2	TRBD2	TGCGCCAGCAGCCTACTAGCGGGAGTACCCGGGGAGCTGTTTTTT	CASSLLAGVPGELFF
TRBV30	.	TRBJ2-3	.	TGTGCCGGTGGCGGGAGCACAGATACGCAGTATTTT	CAGGGSTDTQYF
TRBV6-1	.	TRBJ2-2	TRBD2	TGTGCCAGCAGTGAAGCGGGGCTAGCGGGAGTCGGGGAGCTGTTTTTT	CASSEAGLAGVGELFF
TRBV2	.	TRBJ1-1	.	TGTGCCAGCAGCGGAAGGGGGGGGGACACTGAAGCTTTCTTT	CASSGRGGDTEAFF
TRBV11-2	few	TRBJ1-4	.	TGTGCCAGCAGCTCGACAGGTGTCGCAACTAATGAAAAACTGTTTTTT	CASSSTGVATNEKLFF
TRBV6-6	.	TRBJ2-3	.	TGTGCCAGCAGTTACGGGAGCTTAGGCACAGATACGCAGTATTTT	CASSYGSLGTDTQYF
TRBV6-5	once	TRBJ2-3	.	TGTGCCAGCAGTTACGGAGGGTCAGGGACGCAGTATTTT	CASSYGGSGTQYF
TRBV7-9	.	TRBJ1-2	.	TGTGCCAGCAGCTTGGGCGGCGGGGTCGGCTATGGCTACACCTTC	CASSLGGGVGYGYTF
TRBV27	.	TRBJ2-7	TRBD2	TGTGCCAGCAGTTTAATCCAGCGGGAGAACGAGCAGTACTTC	CASSLIQRENEQYF
TRBV28	.	TRBJ2-7	TRBD2	TGTGCCAGCAGTTCCCTCCTCCGGGCTAGCGGTCCCTACGAGCAGTACTTC	CASSSLLRASGPYEQYF
TRBV10-1	few	TRBJ2-7	TRBD1	TGCGCCAGCAGAGTAGCCAGGGGGCAATACGAGCAGTACTTC	CASRVARGQYEQYF
TRBV7-9	.	TRBJ2-7	TRBD2	TGTGCCAGCAGCGCTCAGACTAGCGGGGGGACCTACGAGCAGTACTTC	CASSAQTSGGTYEQYF
TRBV13	.	TRBJ1-1	.	TGTGCCAGCAGCTTCCCCAGGGGTTTCACTGAAGCTTTCTTT	CASSFPRGFTEAFF
TRBV5-6	.	TRBJ2-3	TRBD2	TGTGCCAGCAGCTTCCGCGGGAGCGGCACAGATACGCAGTATTTT	CASSFRGSGTDTQYF
TRBV5-6	.	TRBJ2-4	TRBD2	TGTGCCAGCAGCTACCGGACTAGCGGGGTAGCCAAAAACATTCAGTACTTC	CASSYRTSGVAKNIQYF
TRBV2	few	TRBJ1-5	.	TGTGCCAGCAGCCCACTGAATGGCAATCAGCCCCAGCATTTT	CASSPLNGNQPQHF
TRBV9	.	TRBJ1-4	.	TGTGCCAGCAGCGTAGCTGGGACCGGGGGAGAAAAACTGTTTTTT	CASSVAGTGGEKLFF